This TCR beta chain was observed in a study of CD8+ T cells in alopecia areata. Study in general: Those receiving the skin were roughly 7-11-week-old female C3H/HeJ mice, whose grafts came from approximately 6-12-month-old C3H/HeJ donors with spontaneous alopecia. Study-wide results and caveats: Higher clonality was seen in lesional scalp than in normal scalp, especially in alopecia totalis/universalis.

A remark on this clone: The antigen remains unidentified. All gene names here are mouse names. Read data end 4 residues before the CDR3 end; the end is taken from the germline J gene. Additional DNA sequences in this sample encode the identical CDR3.

As the sequencing template, cDNA was produced by extracting RNA and reverse transcribing it. Clones were read by immunoSEQ multiplex PCR, and TCRdb kept only the in-frame ones, dropping some. Sampling found 200,000 to 300,000 clones, none seen once. Cell sorting was performed on pooled cutaneous lymph node cells with CD4, CD8alpha, NKG2D, NKG2ACE and other markers. This CDR3 contains 14 residues. V dropped 0 bases and J dropped 5 bases, with 9 bases sitting between them. CDR1 and CDR2 (germline): NSHNY, SYGAGN. The J gene is TRBJ2-1, the V gene TRBV13-1; tentatively, D is TRBD2 (6 bases). The receptor was derived from a C3H/HeJ mouse with alopecia areata. MHC haplotype here: H2-k. The sequencing input was CD4+ T cells sorted from a lymph node. The CDR3 reads CASSDGTGNAEQFF. CDR3 DNA (partial): TGTGCCAGCAGTGATGGCACTGGGAATGCT.